This T cell receptor beta chain was identified during a study of a mutant IDH1 vaccine in newly diagnosed glioma. As for the study in general: The patients received vaccinations eight times, in weeks 1, 3, 5, 7, 11, 15, 19 and 23. The first vaccination came 4-6 weeks after radiotherapy alone, or with temozolomide cycles. Of treated patients, approximately 60% were men and 37.5% women, averaging around 40 years. Findings and limits, study-wide: Pseudoprogression seemingly bore no relation to changes in top peripheral T cell clonotypes.

Documented time point: week 23, last vaccination. The investigators gave 300 ug of mutant IDH1 20-mer peptide in each vaccine dose, together with topical imiquimod. There are 15 residues in the CDR3. Germline assignment: CDR1 KGHSH and CDR2 LQKENI. Trimming left V 5 bases short and J 4 bases short, with 14 bases between. As regards this clone: Its antigen is unidentified.

Assay: immunoSEQ multiplex PCR; the TCRdb copy retains only in-frame clones and omits some. The sample consists of about 38,000 clones, around 81% of them appearing once. The material was PBMCs, obtained from a glioma patient whose treatment included an IDH1 peptide vaccine. The chain links TRBV18 to TRBJ2-2; the D gene is possibly TRBD1 (6 bases). The receptor comes from a man aged 35 to 55 with glioma. The CDR3 bases are TGTGCCAGCTCAACCCACAGGGCGGCCACCGGGGAGCTGTTTTTT. The encoded protein is CASSTHRAATGELFF. The whole variable domain, remainder taken from reference TRBV18 and TRBJ2-2, is NAGVMQNPRHLVRRRGQEARLRCSPMKGHSHVYWYRQLPEEGLKFMVYLQKENIIDESGMPKERFSAEFPKEGPSILRIQQVVRGDSAAYFCASSTHRAATGELFFGEGSRLTVL.